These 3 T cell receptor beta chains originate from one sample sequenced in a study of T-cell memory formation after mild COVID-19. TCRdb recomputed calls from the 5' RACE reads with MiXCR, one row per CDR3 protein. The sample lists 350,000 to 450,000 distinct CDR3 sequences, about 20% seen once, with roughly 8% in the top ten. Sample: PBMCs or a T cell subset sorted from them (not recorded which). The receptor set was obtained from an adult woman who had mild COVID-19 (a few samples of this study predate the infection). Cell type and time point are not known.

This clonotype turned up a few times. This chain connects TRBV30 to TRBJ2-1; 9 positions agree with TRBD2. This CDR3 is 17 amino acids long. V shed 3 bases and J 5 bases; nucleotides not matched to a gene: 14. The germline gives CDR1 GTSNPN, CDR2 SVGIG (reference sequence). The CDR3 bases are TGTGCCTGGAGCCCGCGAAGGGTAGCGGGGGCGGACAATGAGCAGTTCTTC. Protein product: CAWSPRRVAGADNEQFF.

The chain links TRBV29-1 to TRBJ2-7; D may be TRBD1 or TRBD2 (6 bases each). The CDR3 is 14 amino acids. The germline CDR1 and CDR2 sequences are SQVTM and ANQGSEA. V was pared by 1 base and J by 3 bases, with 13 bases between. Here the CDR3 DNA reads TGCAGCGTTGAAGTTCGGGGGCAACTCTACGAGCAGTACTTC. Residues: CSVEVRGQLYEQYF.

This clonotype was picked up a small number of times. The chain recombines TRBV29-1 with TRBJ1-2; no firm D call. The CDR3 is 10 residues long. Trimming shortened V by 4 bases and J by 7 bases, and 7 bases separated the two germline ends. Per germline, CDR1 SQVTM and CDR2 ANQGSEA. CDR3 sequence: CSVAAPGYTF. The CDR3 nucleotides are TGCAGCGTTGCCGCACCTGGCTACACCTTC.